The 24 T cell receptor beta chains below all came from one sample that was sequenced in a study of T cell changes during pregnancy in multiple sclerosis. Assay: immunoSEQ multiplex PCR; the TCRdb copy retains only in-frame clones and omits some. The sample consists of approximately 69,000 clones, around nine tenths of them appearing once. Sequenced here: CD4+ T cells from peripheral blood mononuclear cells, sampled in the third trimester of pregnancy. The receptors shown here come from a female donor in good health, enrolled as a control in a pregnancy study.

The chain combines TRBV19 with TRBJ2-5; maybe TRBD2 (6 bases). Germline V lookup: CDR1 LNHDA, CDR2 SQIVND (reference sequence). Trimming took 6 bases from V and 3 from J, leaving 20 bases between them. This CDR3 is 16 amino acids long. Here the CDR3 DNA reads TGTGCCAGTAGCACATCCCGGGGGAACAGTGAAGAGACCCAGTACTTC. Translating it yields CASSTSRGNSEETQYF.

J is TRBJ2-3 and V is TRBV7-3; tentative D call: TRBD2 (5 bases). CDR3 length: 14 residues. The V gene lost 1 base and the J gene lost 5 bases, with 10 bases spanning the gap. Germline V gene data show CDR1 as SGHTA and CDR2 as FQGTGA. CDR3 protein: CASSLNPGRDTQYF. The CDR3 coding sequence is TGTGCCAGCAGCTTAAACCCGGGGAGAGATACGCAGTATTTT.

The rearrangement links TRBV11-3 to TRBJ2-2, with D possibly being TRBD1 (5 bases). The CDR3 is made up of 15 amino acids. Germline V lookup: CDR1 SGHNT, CDR2 YENEEA. The ends were cut back, 2 bases at V and 7 bases at J, with 14 bases in the middle. The CDR3 sequence: CASSLISQGGGELFF. The CDR3 DNA reads as TGTGCCAGCAGCTTAATAAGCCAGGGCGGCGGGGAGCTGTTTTTT.

This clone was picked up one time. V gene TRBV11-3 combines with J gene TRBJ2-3, with D perhaps TRBD1 (6 bases). Germline lookup yields CDR1 SGHNT and CDR2 YENEEA. CDR3 size: 17 residues. V was clipped by 5 bases and J by 4 bases, with 22 bases between them. This CDR3 is CASSLTTTSRQADTQYF. CDR3 sequence (DNA): TGTGCCAGCAGCCTAACCACGACCTCTCGACAGGCAGATACGCAGTATTTT.

V gene TRBV7-9 combines with J gene TRBJ2-3, with D possibly being TRBD2 (6 bases). This CDR3 spans 15 amino acids. Germline loops: CDR1 SEHNR, CDR2 FQNEAQ (reference sequence). Trimming removed 3 bases at V and 2 bases at J, with 12 bases between. The CDR3, as DNA: TGTGCCAGCAGCTTGGGCGGGGCCACCACAGATACGCAGTATTTT. Its translation is CASSLGGATTDTQYF.

This chain links TRBV2 with TRBJ2-3, with 13 bases matching TRBD2. Trimming cost V 6 bases and J 2 bases; bases outside gene matches: 5. The CDR3 is 16 amino acids. CDR1 is SNHLY, CDR2 FYNNEI, per germline. This chain's CDR3 is CASRGLAGDLTDTQYF. The CDR3 DNA sequence: TGTGCCAGCAGAGGACTAGCGGGGGACCTCACAGATACGCAGTATTTT.

The chain is built from TRBV9 and TRBJ1-2, with 8 nucleotides matching TRBD1. Per the germline V gene, CDR1 is SGDLS and CDR2 is YYNGEE. The CDR3 length is 15 residues. The V and J ends lost 1 base and 4 bases, in that order; junction bases with no gene match: 6. The CDR3 DNA follows: TGTGCCAGCAGCGTAATGGGGCAGGGGGCCTATGGCTACACCTTC. This codes for CASSVMGQGAYGYTF.

The chain uses TRBV2 and TRBJ1-2; D is perhaps TRBD1 (5 bases). The CDR3 sequence is 15 residues long. Germline-derived CDR1 and CDR2 are SNHLY and FYNNEI. V shed 6 bases and J shed 7 bases, with 21 bases lying between them. CDR3 loop: CASREAGVQYGGYTF. CDR3 bases: TGTGCCAGCAGAGAGGCGGGGGTGCAGTATGGTGGCTACACCTTC.

The gene calls are TRBV7-3 and TRBJ2-1, with TRBD2 matching over 11 bases. The trim removed 4 bases at V and 4 bases at J, leaving 3 bases unmatched. The CDR3 is 15 amino acids. CDR1 and CDR2 (germline): SGHTA, FQGTGA. The CDR3 spells CASSSTSGIYNEQFF. Written as DNA, the CDR3 is TGTGCCAGCAGCTCGACTAGCGGGATTTACAATGAGCAGTTCTTC.

The CDR3 here is CATSLLRGSEQYF. The CDR3 DNA sequence: TGTGCCACTTCGCTACTTAGGGGGAGCGAGCAGTACTTC. V usage is TRBV6-1 and J usage is TRBJ2-7; D might be TRBD1 (6 bases). Germline V gene lookup returns CDR1 MNHNS and CDR2 SASEGT. Trimming took off 10 bases at V and 6 bases at J, with 19 bases between the two ends. CDR3 size: 13 residues.

The rearrangement links TRBV12-2 to TRBJ2-1; the table calls TRBD2, which could not be checked here. TRBV12-2 is listed as a pseudogene. There are 12 residues in the CDR3. Here the CDR3 reads CASRLRVNEQFF. In DNA, the CDR3 is TGTGCAAGTCGCTTAAGAGTAAATGAGCAGTTCTTC.

V and J are TRBV5-1 and TRBJ2-5; 7 bases line up with TRBD2. V lost 6 bases and J lost 5; bases outside the gene matches: 10. Germline loops: CDR1 SGHRS, CDR2 YFSETQ. This CDR3 has 14 residues. CDR3 region: CASMTSGTQETQYF. CDR3 nucleotide sequence: TGCGCCAGCATGACCAGCGGGACGCAGGAGACCCAGTACTTC.

The V and J genes are TRBV6-5 and TRBJ1-6; 10 bases are a match to TRBD1. CDR3 size: 14 residues. Germline trimming cut 5 bases from V and 9 bases from J; bases unmatched to any gene: 4. Germline-derived CDR1 and CDR2 are MNHEY and SVGAGI. The CDR3 sequence is CASSRDRGASPLHF. In DNA form, the CDR3 reads TGTGCCAGCAGTCGGGACAGGGGAGCTTCACCCCTCCACTTT.

The chain has TRBV5-8 and TRBJ1-5, with D perhaps TRBD1 (5 bases). The V gene's germline CDR1 is SGHTS and CDR2 YDEGEE. V lost 1 base and J 3 bases, leaving 14 bases between the germline ends. The CDR3 contains 16 residues. This chain's CDR3 is CASSLSGRGSNQPQHF. The CDR3 nucleotides read TGTGCCAGCAGCTTGTCCGGGAGGGGCTCCAATCAGCCCCAGCATTTT. The full variable domain, its missing parts supplied by reference TRBV5-8 and TRBJ1-5, is EAGVTQSPTHLIKTRGQQATLRCSPISGHTSVYWYQQALGLGLQFLLWYDEGEERNRGNFPPRFSGRQFPNYSSELNVNALELEDSALYLCASSLSGRGSNQPQHFGDGTRLSIL.

This chain connects TRBV18 to TRBJ1-2, with D possibly being TRBD1 (5 bases). Per the germline V gene, CDR1 is KGHSH and CDR2 is LQKENI. V gave up 0 bases and J gave up 3 bases, with 11 bases separating them. This CDR3 is 15 amino acids long. The CDR3 nucleotides are TGTGCCAGCTCACCACCGAACGGGGGGTACTATGGCTACACCTTC. Translating gives CASSPPNGGYYGYTF.

The chain couples TRBV30 to TRBJ1-5, with 7 bases lining up with TRBD1. The J segment lost 4 bases and the V segment lost 0 bases, leaving 6 bases of the junction unmatched. This CDR3 spans 15 amino acids. CDR1 and CDR2 (germline): GTSNPN, SVGIG (reference sequence). The CDR3 DNA sequence: TGTGCCTGGAGTGTTTGGGGGGACAGTAATCAGCCCCAGCATTTT. Translation: CAWSVWGDSNQPQHF. Combining the CDR3 with reference TRBV30 and TRBJ1-5 gives the whole variable domain SQTIHQWPATLVQPVGSPLSLECTVEGTSNPNLYWYRQAAGRGLQLLFYSVGIGQISSEVPQNLSASRPQDRQFILSSKKLLLSDSGFYLCAWSVWGDSNQPQHFGDGTRLSIL.

V usage is TRBV5-1 and J usage is TRBJ1-2, with a tentative D call TRBD1 (6 bases). Trimming removed 1 base at V and 3 bases at J, with 13 bases between. This CDR3 comprises 15 residues. The V gene's germline CDR1 is SGHRS and CDR2 YFSETQ. The CDR3 reads CASSLQAGVDYGYTF. In DNA, the CDR3 is TGCGCCAGCAGCTTGCAGGCAGGGGTAGACTATGGCTACACCTTC.

The chain couples TRBV10-3 to TRBJ2-7; weak D call: TRBD1 (5 bases). The germline V gene has CDR1 ENHRY and CDR2 SYGVKD. V lost 5 bases and J 6 bases, leaving 14 bases between the germline ends. The CDR3 is made up of 13 amino acids. The CDR3 is CAISSDTRGEQYF. CDR3 DNA sequence: TGTGCCATCAGTTCGGACACCCGAGGCGAGCAGTACTTC.

The chain employs TRBV7-9 and TRBJ1-4; 8 bases match TRBD1. The CDR3 runs to 15 residues. The V segment lost 5 bases and the J segment 8 bases; nucleotides outside the gene matches: 10. Per germline, CDR1 SEHNR and CDR2 FQNEAQ (reference sequence). CDR3 sequence reads: CASSPDRGTDEKLFF. CDR3 in DNA: TGTGCCAGCAGCCCCGACAGGGGAACGGACGAAAAACTGTTTTTT. The whole variable domain, remainder taken from reference TRBV7-9 and TRBJ1-4, is DTGVSQNPRHKITKRGQNVTFRCDPISEHNRLYWYRQTLGQGPEFLTYFQNEAQLEKSRLLSDRFSAERPKGSFSTLEIQRTEQGDSAMYLCASSPDRGTDEKLFFGSGTQLSVL.

V and J are TRBV9 and TRBJ2-3, with 7 bases fitting TRBD2. Losses at the gene ends were 3 bases for V and 1 base for J; bases not matched to a gene: 8. This CDR3 has 16 residues. Germline CDR1 is SGDLS and CDR2 is YYNGEE. The DNA of the CDR3 is TGTGCCAGCAGCGGAATGGGGGGGTCGGGCACAGATACGCAGTATTTT. This codes for CASSGMGGSGTDTQYF. Complete variable domain (other parts from reference TRBV9 and TRBJ2-3): DSGVTQTPKHLITATGQRVTLRCSPRSGDLSVYWYQQSLDQGLQFLIQYYNGEERAKGNILERFSAQQFPDLHSELNLSSLELGDSALYFCASSGMGGSGTDTQYFGPGTRLTVL.

V usage is TRBV4-3 and J usage is TRBJ2-5; a possible D gene is TRBD1 (6 bases). Trimming took off 2 bases at V and 2 bases at J, with 21 bases between the two ends. CDR1 and CDR2 (germline): LGHNA, YSLEER. The CDR3 is 18 amino acids. The chain's CDR3 is CASSQSPWPTGQQETQYF. The CDR3 DNA sequence: TGCGCCAGCAGCCAAAGCCCCTGGCCTACAGGGCAGCAAGAGACCCAGTACTTC.

The rearrangement links TRBV9 to TRBJ2-3; no reliable D call. Trimming cost V 0 bases and J 4 bases, with 6 bases left between them. The CDR3 has 13 residues. The V gene's germline CDR1 is SGDLS and CDR2 YYNGEE. The CDR3 nucleotides are TGTGCCAGCAGCGTAGCCCCGGCAGATACGCAGTATTTT. Translation gives CASSVAPADTQYF.

The genes are TRBV7-2 and TRBJ2-3; 12 bases line up with TRBD1. Germline CDR1 SGHTA, CDR2 FQGNSA. This CDR3 contains 16 residues. V was clipped by 5 bases and J by 4 bases; unmatched bases: 7. CDR3 amino acids: CASSRRDRGLSDTQYF. Written as DNA, the CDR3 is TGTGCCAGCAGCCGCAGGGACAGGGGGCTGTCAGATACGCAGTATTTT.

The chain carries TRBV25-1 and TRBJ1-2, with no clear D. The CDR3 consists of 16 residues. Germline assignment: CDR1 MGHDK and CDR2 SYGVNS. The germline V and J ends were trimmed by 3 bases and 4 bases, with 18 bases remaining between them. CDR3 bases: TGTGCCAGCAGTGATCACACCGCGACTTTCCTCTATGGCTACACCTTC. It yields the protein CASSDHTATFLYGYTF.